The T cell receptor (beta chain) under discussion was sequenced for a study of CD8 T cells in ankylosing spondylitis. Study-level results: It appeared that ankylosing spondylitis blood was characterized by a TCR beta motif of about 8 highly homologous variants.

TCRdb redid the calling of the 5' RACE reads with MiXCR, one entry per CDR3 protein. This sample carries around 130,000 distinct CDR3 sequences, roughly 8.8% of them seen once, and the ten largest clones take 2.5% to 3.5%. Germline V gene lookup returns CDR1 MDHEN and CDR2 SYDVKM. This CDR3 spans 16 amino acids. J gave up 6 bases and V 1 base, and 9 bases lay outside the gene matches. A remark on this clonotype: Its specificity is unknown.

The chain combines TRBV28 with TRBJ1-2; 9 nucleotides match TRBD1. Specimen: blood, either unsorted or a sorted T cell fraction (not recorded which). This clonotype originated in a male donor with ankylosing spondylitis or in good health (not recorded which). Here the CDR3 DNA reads TGTGCCAGCAGTTTATTAGACCGGGACAGGGCGGATGGCTACACCTTC. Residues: CASSLLDRDRADGYTF.